The rows below give T cell receptor beta chains drawn from one sample of a study of shared clonotypes between healthy human individuals. Data came from immunoSEQ multiplex PCR; TCRdb stores just in-frame clones and leaves some out. The data contain under 700,000 clones, approximately 96% of them singletons. The sequenced sample was naive CD8+ T cells sorted from blood. Every receptor here comes from a woman in her thirties in good health. Each CDR3 is given with its conserved first and last residue. The order of the fields is J gene, V gene, D gene, clone size, CDR3 DNA, CDR3 protein. The D gene is left open where the match is weak. Part of the rows lack a size; the others show once, few, many or a class for expanded clones.

J gene: TRBJ1-1; V gene: TRBV7-9; D gene: -; clone size: -; CDR3 DNA: TGTGCCAGCAGCTTAGTATTGACAGATGGCACTGAAGCTTTCTTT; CDR3 protein: CASSLVLTDGTEAFF
J gene: TRBJ1-5; V gene: TRBV15; D gene: TRBD1; clone size: -; CDR3 DNA: TGTGCCACCAGCAGAGGTCGCGGACAGGGTGGTCAGCCCCAGCATTTT; CDR3 protein: CATSRGRGQGGQPQHF
J gene: TRBJ2-3; V gene: TRBV7-9; D gene: TRBD1; clone size: -; CDR3 DNA: TGTGCCAGCAGCTTCGTCTGGGACAGCCCCACAGATACGCAGTATTTT; CDR3 protein: CASSFVWDSPTDTQYF
J gene: TRBJ1-1; V gene: TRBV4-1; D gene: TRBD1; clone size: -; CDR3 DNA: TGCGCCAGCAGCCAAGGCCCGGCCCTCTCCCCCCAGTACAGGGGCACTGAAGCTTTCTTT; CDR3 protein: CASSQGPALSPQYRGTEAFF
J gene: TRBJ2-1; V gene: TRBV20-1; D gene: -; clone size: -; CDR3 DNA: TGCAGTGCTAGAGGTAGTCGGGAGTTCTTC; CDR3 protein: CSARGSREFF
J gene: TRBJ2-3; V gene: TRBV7-9; D gene: TRBD1; clone size: -; CDR3 DNA: TGTGCCAGCAGCGGGACAGGGGGCACAGATACGCAGTATTTT; CDR3 protein: CASSGTGGTDTQYF
J gene: TRBJ2-2; V gene: TRBV14; D gene: TRBD1; clone size: once; CDR3 DNA: TGTGCCAGCCAAGGCCCAGTTTCCGGGACAGAATACACCGGGGAGCTGTTTTTT; CDR3 protein: CASQGPVSGTEYTGELFF
J gene: TRBJ2-7; V gene: TRBV4-1; D gene: -; clone size: -; CDR3 DNA: TGCGCCAGCAGCCCGACCTTTGGGCTTAGCTCCTACGAGCAGTACTTC; CDR3 protein: CASSPTFGLSSYEQYF
J gene: TRBJ1-4; V gene: TRBV7-8; D gene: TRBD1; clone size: -; CDR3 DNA: TGTGCCAGCAGTCCCCGGGACAGGGATGAAAAACTGTTTTTT; CDR3 protein: CASSPRDRDEKLFF
J gene: TRBJ2-3; V gene: TRBV7-3; D gene: TRBD2; clone size: -; CDR3 DNA: TGTGCCAGCAGCACCTTAGCGGGAGGGCTCGATACGCAGTATTTT; CDR3 protein: CASSTLAGGLDTQYF
J gene: TRBJ2-3; V gene: TRBV10-1; D gene: TRBD2; clone size: -; CDR3 DNA: TGCGCCAGCAGTGAGTCTTTAGCGGGAGGCACAGATACGCAGTATTTT; CDR3 protein: CASSESLAGGTDTQYF
J gene: TRBJ2-1; V gene: TRBV13; D gene: TRBD2; clone size: -; CDR3 DNA: TGTGCCAGCAGCTTAGTCAAGACTAGCGGGAGTTATAGCTCCTACAATGAGCAGTTCTTC; CDR3 protein: CASSLVKTSGSYSSYNEQFF
J gene: TRBJ1-2; V gene: TRBV6-5; D gene: -; clone size: few; CDR3 DNA: TGTGCCAGCAGTTACAGGGAGGGGACCTATGGCTACACCTTC; CDR3 protein: CASSYREGTYGYTF
J gene: TRBJ1-4; V gene: TRBV27; D gene: -; clone size: -; CDR3 DNA: TGTGCCAGCAGGAATTCCCCGATGGATGAAAAACTGTTTTTT; CDR3 protein: CASRNSPMDEKLFF
J gene: TRBJ2-7; V gene: TRBV27; D gene: -; clone size: once; CDR3 DNA: TGTGCCAGCAGTTTATCGGGGAGATTACCACACGAGCAGTACTTC; CDR3 protein: CASSLSGRLPHEQYF
J gene: TRBJ2-7; V gene: TRBV30; D gene: -; clone size: -; CDR3 DNA: TGTGCCTGGAGTTTTCAGGGGAACCACGAGCAGTACTTC; CDR3 protein: CAWSFQGNHEQYF
J gene: TRBJ1-1; V gene: TRBV6-1; D gene: -; clone size: -; CDR3 DNA: TGTGCCAGCAGTCCGGGCGTTGTGAACACTGAAGCTTTCTTT; CDR3 protein: CASSPGVVNTEAFF
J gene: TRBJ1-2; V gene: TRBV13; D gene: -; clone size: -; CDR3 DNA: TGTGCCAGCACTTCGGCTAACTATGGCTACACCTTC; CDR3 protein: CASTSANYGYTF
J gene: TRBJ2-2; V gene: TRBV13; D gene: -; clone size: -; CDR3 DNA: TGTGCCAGCAGCTTAGGACCGTTGAACACCGGGGAGCTGTTTTTT; CDR3 protein: CASSLGPLNTGELFF
J gene: TRBJ2-7; V gene: TRBV15; D gene: -; clone size: -; CDR3 DNA: TGTGCCACCAGCAGCCCCCCGGGACAACCTCGCGAGCAGTACTTC; CDR3 protein: CATSSPPGQPREQYF
J gene: TRBJ1-1; V gene: TRBV10-3; D gene: -; clone size: -; CDR3 DNA: TGTGCCATCAGTGAGTCGGGCAGGGTGAACACTGAAGCTTTCTTT; CDR3 protein: CAISESGRVNTEAFF
J gene: TRBJ2-3; V gene: TRBV19; D gene: -; clone size: once; CDR3 DNA: TGTGCCAGTAGTACGCGCCTGGGGGGGGCGCAGAGAGATACGCAGTATTTT; CDR3 protein: CASSTRLGGAQRDTQYF
J gene: TRBJ2-7; V gene: TRBV5-1; D gene: TRBD1; clone size: -; CDR3 DNA: TGCGCCAGCAGCCCCACAGGGGGCTACGAGCAGTACTTC; CDR3 protein: CASSPTGGYEQYF
J gene: TRBJ2-7; V gene: TRBV27; D gene: TRBD2; clone size: -; CDR3 DNA: TGTGCCAGCAGTTTCCGGACTAGCGGGAGAGTCGGGGGCGAGCAGTACTTC; CDR3 protein: CASSFRTSGRVGGEQYF
J gene: TRBJ2-1; V gene: TRBV5-1; D gene: TRBD2; clone size: -; CDR3 DNA: TGCGCCAGCAGCTGGTCGGGACTAGCGGTCGATGAGCAGTTCTTC; CDR3 protein: CASSWSGLAVDEQFF
J gene: TRBJ1-2; V gene: TRBV15; D gene: -; clone size: -; CDR3 DNA: TGTGCCACCAGCAGAGATCCCCTTCGGAGGGATGGCTACACCTTC; CDR3 protein: CATSRDPLRRDGYTF
J gene: TRBJ2-7; V gene: TRBV7-9; D gene: -; clone size: -; CDR3 DNA: TGTGCCAGCAGCGACCAGGGGAGCGAGCAGTACTTC; CDR3 protein: CASSDQGSEQYF
J gene: TRBJ2-1; V gene: TRBV29-1; D gene: TRBD2; clone size: -; CDR3 DNA: TGCAGCGTTGTCGGTCTAGCGGGATCCTACAATGAGCAGTTCTTC; CDR3 protein: CSVVGLAGSYNEQFF
J gene: TRBJ2-7; V gene: TRBV7-9; D gene: TRBD2; clone size: once; CDR3 DNA: TGTGCCAGCAGCTTAGAGCTGGTAACAGCGGGAGTGTACGAGCAGTACTTC; CDR3 protein: CASSLELVTAGVYEQYF
J gene: TRBJ1-2; V gene: TRBV2; D gene: -; clone size: -; CDR3 DNA: TGTGCCAGCAGCCGCCACTACGGACGGAGACAGTATGGCTACACCTTC; CDR3 protein: CASSRHYGRRQYGYTF
J gene: TRBJ1-1; V gene: TRBV29-1; D gene: -; clone size: -; CDR3 DNA: TGCAGCGTTGAAGATGGGTTCAATACTGAAGCTTTCTTT; CDR3 protein: CSVEDGFNTEAFF
J gene: TRBJ2-4; V gene: TRBV7-9; D gene: -; clone size: -; CDR3 DNA: TGTGCCAGCAGCCAATTTGGGGGCGACAGAAACATTCAGTACTTC; CDR3 protein: CASSQFGGDRNIQYF
J gene: TRBJ1-4; V gene: TRBV9; D gene: -; clone size: -; CDR3 DNA: TGTGCCAGCAGCGTAGAGATGGGAACTAATGAAAAACTGTTTTTT; CDR3 protein: CASSVEMGTNEKLFF
J gene: TRBJ2-7; V gene: TRBV7-9; D gene: -; clone size: -; CDR3 DNA: TGTGCCAGCAGCCCCCAGGGGGCTACGGAGCGGGAATTCTTGGGCGAGCAGTACTTC; CDR3 protein: CASSPQGATEREFLGEQYF
J gene: TRBJ2-7; V gene: TRBV28; D gene: -; clone size: -; CDR3 DNA: TGTGCCAGCAGCCAACTACTAGCCGAAACGAGCTCCTCAATTTTCGACGAGCAGTACTTC; CDR3 protein: CASSQLLAETSSSIFDEQYF
J gene: TRBJ2-7; V gene: TRBV19; D gene: TRBD2; clone size: -; CDR3 DNA: TGTGCCAGTTCAGGCGGGAGTTACGAGCAGTACTTC; CDR3 protein: CASSGGSYEQYF
J gene: TRBJ2-7; V gene: TRBV27; D gene: TRBD2; clone size: -; CDR3 DNA: TGTGCCAGCAGTCTACTACTAGCGGGAGGGCCGGGAGAGCAGTACTTC; CDR3 protein: CASSLLLAGGPGEQYF
J gene: TRBJ1-2; V gene: TRBV2; D gene: TRBD1; clone size: -; CDR3 DNA: TGTGCCAGCAGTAAGGGGTTGGACAGGGGATCCTATGGCTACACCTTC; CDR3 protein: CASSKGLDRGSYGYTF
J gene: TRBJ1-1; V gene: TRBV27; D gene: TRBD1; clone size: -; CDR3 DNA: TGTGCCAGCAGTTCGGGACAGGGAATCGCTGAAGCTTTCTTT; CDR3 protein: CASSSGQGIAEAFF
J gene: TRBJ1-5; V gene: TRBV27; D gene: -; clone size: -; CDR3 DNA: TGTGCCAGCAGTCCCGGGACCCTTCCCCAGCCCCAGCATTTT; CDR3 protein: CASSPGTLPQPQHF
J gene: TRBJ1-2; V gene: TRBV6-5; D gene: -; clone size: -; CDR3 DNA: TGTGCCAGCAGTTACTCTCGGGGCTATGGCTACACCTTC; CDR3 protein: CASSYSRGYGYTF
J gene: TRBJ2-3; V gene: TRBV28; D gene: TRBD2; clone size: -; CDR3 DNA: TGTGCCAGCAGTTTATATGTTCCTGGGGGGCTAGCGGGAGGCTCCACAGATACGCAGTATTTT; CDR3 protein: CASSLYVPGGLAGGSTDTQYF